These T cell receptor beta chains were read from a single sample in a study of blood T cell repertoires in COVID-19. Measured with immunoSEQ multiplex PCR; TCRdb has only the in-frame clones, and not every one. Of 180,000 or so clones listed, approximately 81% are singletons. The sequenced material came from peripheral blood. The receptor source for this set is a person between 65 and 79 years old with COVID-19, enrolled during active disease. The CDR3 runs from the conserved cysteine through the conserved F or W. A D gene is named only where the DNA matches it firmly.

D gene: TRBD2
J gene: TRBJ2-3
CDR3 length: 17
V gene: TRBV7-8
CDR3 protein: CASSPRSSAGGSDTQYF
CDR3 DNA: TGTGCCAGCAGCCCCCGCTCTTCCGCGGGAGGATCAGATACGCAGTATTTT

D gene: TRBD2
J gene: TRBJ2-5
CDR3 length: 15
V gene: TRBV7-9
CDR3 protein: CASSLRKGTRETQYF
CDR3 DNA: TGTGCCAGCAGCTTACGGAAGGGGACTAGAGAGACCCAGTACTTC

D gene: TRBD2
J gene: TRBJ2-3
CDR3 length: 16
V gene: TRBV30
CDR3 protein: CAWRGGDYFSTDTQYF
CDR3 DNA: TGTGCCTGGAGGGGAGGGGACTACTTCAGCACAGATACGCAGTATTTT

D gene: TRBD2
J gene: TRBJ2-3
CDR3 length: 15
V gene: TRBV15
CDR3 protein: CATSRVQSGTNTQYF
CDR3 DNA: TGTGCCACCAGCAGGGTACAATCAGGGACTAATACGCAGTATTTT

D gene: .
J gene: TRBJ2-6
CDR3 length: 18
V gene: TRBV9
CDR3 protein: CASSDFGTPRAGANVLTF
CDR3 DNA: TGTGCCAGCAGCGATTTCGGGACTCCCCGGGCTGGGGCCAACGTCCTGACTTTC

D gene: .
J gene: TRBJ2-3
CDR3 length: 15
V gene: TRBV6-5
CDR3 protein: CASSSTSSETDTQYF
CDR3 DNA: TGTGCCAGCAGTTCGACTAGTTCAGAAACAGATACGCAGTATTTT

D gene: .
J gene: TRBJ1-2
CDR3 length: 13
V gene: TRBV28
CDR3 protein: CASSFGQIYGYTF
CDR3 DNA: TGTGCCAGCAGTTTTGGACAGATCTATGGCTACACCTTC

D gene: TRBD1
J gene: TRBJ2-7
CDR3 length: 14
V gene: TRBV7-6
CDR3 protein: CASTIGTGFYEQYF
CDR3 DNA: TGTGCCAGCACCATCGGGACAGGGTTCTACGAGCAGTACTTC

D gene: .
J gene: TRBJ2-6
CDR3 length: 15
V gene: TRBV5-5
CDR3 protein: CASSLSGSGANVLTF
CDR3 DNA: TGTGCCAGCAGCTTGTCAGGGTCTGGGGCCAACGTCCTGACTTTC

D gene: TRBD1
J gene: TRBJ2-5
CDR3 length: 17
V gene: TRBV24-1
CDR3 protein: CATSDPFGTGLQETQYF
CDR3 DNA: TGTGCCACCAGTGACCCTTTCGGGACAGGGCTTCAAGAGACCCAGTACTTC

D gene: TRBD1
J gene: TRBJ1-1
CDR3 length: 15
V gene: TRBV28
CDR3 protein: CASSPSTGENTEAFF
CDR3 DNA: TGTGCCAGCAGTCCATCGACAGGGGAGAACACTGAAGCTTTCTTT

D gene: .
J gene: TRBJ2-1
CDR3 length: 16
V gene: TRBV28
CDR3 protein: CASSFGGTEVRNEQFF
CDR3 DNA: TGTGCCAGCAGTTTTGGGGGGACGGAGGTTCGCAATGAGCAGTTCTTC

D gene: .
J gene: TRBJ1-5
CDR3 length: 15
V gene: TRBV29-1
CDR3 protein: CSVGYRSGASEPQHF
CDR3 DNA: TGCAGCGTTGGATACCGCTCAGGGGCCTCAGAGCCCCAGCATTTT

D gene: .
J gene: TRBJ1-2
CDR3 length: 15
V gene: TRBV19
CDR3 protein: CASSTTGVANYGYTF
CDR3 DNA: TGTGCCAGTAGTACAACAGGCGTAGCTAACTATGGCTACACCTTC